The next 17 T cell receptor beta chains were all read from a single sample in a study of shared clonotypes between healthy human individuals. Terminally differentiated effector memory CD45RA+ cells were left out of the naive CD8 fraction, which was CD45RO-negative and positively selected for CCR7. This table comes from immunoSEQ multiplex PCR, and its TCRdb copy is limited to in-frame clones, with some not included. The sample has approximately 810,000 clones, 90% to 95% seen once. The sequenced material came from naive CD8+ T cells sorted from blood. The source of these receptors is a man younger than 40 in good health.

DNA for the CDR3: TGTGCCAGCAGTTTTAGCACAGGGGCGGGGACCCAGTACTTC. Amino acids: CASSFSTGAGTQYF. The V and J genes are TRBV27 and TRBJ2-5; 7 bases align to TRBD1. Per germline, CDR1 MNHEY and CDR2 SMNVEV (reference sequence). The CDR3 has 14 residues. J was trimmed by 7 bases and V by 3 bases; bases with no gene match: 8.

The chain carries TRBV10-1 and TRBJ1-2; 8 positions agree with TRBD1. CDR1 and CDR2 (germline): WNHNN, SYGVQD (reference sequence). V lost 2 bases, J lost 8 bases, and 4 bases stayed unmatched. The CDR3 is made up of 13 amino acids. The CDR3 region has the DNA TGCGCCAGCAGTGAGGACAGGGGTTTCGGCTACACCTTC. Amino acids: CASSEDRGFGYTF.

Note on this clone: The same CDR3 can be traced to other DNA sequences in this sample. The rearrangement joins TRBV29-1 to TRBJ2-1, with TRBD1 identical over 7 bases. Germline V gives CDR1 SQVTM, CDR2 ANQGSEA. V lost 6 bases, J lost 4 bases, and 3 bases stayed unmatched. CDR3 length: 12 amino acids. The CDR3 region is CSVWDSYNEQFF. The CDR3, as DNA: TGCAGCGTCTGGGACAGTTACAATGAGCAGTTCTTC.

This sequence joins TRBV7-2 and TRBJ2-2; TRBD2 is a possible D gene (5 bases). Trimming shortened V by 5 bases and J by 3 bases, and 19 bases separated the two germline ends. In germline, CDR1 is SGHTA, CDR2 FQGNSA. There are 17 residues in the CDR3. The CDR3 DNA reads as TGTGCCAGCAGCCCCGGACGCCCGAGGGTGGACACCGGGGAGCTGTTTTTT. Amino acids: CASSPGRPRVDTGELFF.

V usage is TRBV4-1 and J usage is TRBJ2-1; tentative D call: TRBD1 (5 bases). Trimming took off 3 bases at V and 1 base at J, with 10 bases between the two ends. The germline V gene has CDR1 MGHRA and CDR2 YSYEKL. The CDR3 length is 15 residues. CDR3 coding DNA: TGCGCCAGCAGCCAGACAGACGAGTCCTACAATGAGCAGTTCTTC. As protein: CASSQTDESYNEQFF.

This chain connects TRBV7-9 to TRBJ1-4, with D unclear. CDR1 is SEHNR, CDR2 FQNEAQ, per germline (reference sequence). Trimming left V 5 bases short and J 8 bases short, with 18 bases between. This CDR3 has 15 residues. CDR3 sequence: CASSPFRRAEEKLFF. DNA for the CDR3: TGTGCCAGCAGCCCTTTCAGAAGGGCTGAGGAAAAACTGTTTTTT.

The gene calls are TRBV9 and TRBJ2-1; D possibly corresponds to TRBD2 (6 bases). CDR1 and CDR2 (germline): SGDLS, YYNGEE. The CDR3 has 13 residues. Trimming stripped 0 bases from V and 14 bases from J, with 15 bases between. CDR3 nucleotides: TGTGCCAGCAGCGTAGAGGTGGTCGGGGAGGAGTTCTTC. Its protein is CASSVEVVGEEFF.

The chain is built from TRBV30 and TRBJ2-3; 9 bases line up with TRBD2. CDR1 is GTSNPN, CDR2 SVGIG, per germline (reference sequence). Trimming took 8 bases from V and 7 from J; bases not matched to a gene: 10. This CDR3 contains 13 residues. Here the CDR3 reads CAGTRLAANTQYF. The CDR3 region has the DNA TGTGCCGGGACCAGACTAGCGGCGAATACGCAGTATTTT.

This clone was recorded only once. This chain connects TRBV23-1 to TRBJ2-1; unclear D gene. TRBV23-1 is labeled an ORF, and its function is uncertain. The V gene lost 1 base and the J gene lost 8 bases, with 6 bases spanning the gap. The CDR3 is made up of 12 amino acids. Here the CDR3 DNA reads TGCGCCAGCAGTCAATTTGTGGATGAGCAGTTCTTC. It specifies CASSQFVDEQFF.

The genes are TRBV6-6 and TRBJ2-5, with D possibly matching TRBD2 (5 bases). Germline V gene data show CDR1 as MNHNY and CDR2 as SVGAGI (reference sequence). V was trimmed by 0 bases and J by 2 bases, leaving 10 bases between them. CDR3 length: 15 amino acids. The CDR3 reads CASSYSNGDQETQYF. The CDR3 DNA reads TGTGCCAGCAGTTACTCGAACGGGGATCAAGAGACCCAGTACTTC.

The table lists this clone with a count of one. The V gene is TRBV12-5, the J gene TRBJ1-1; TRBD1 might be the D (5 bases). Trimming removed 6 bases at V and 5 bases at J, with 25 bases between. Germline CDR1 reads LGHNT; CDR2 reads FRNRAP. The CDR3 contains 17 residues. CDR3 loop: CASGPPEGKNGRTEAFF. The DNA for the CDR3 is TGTGCTAGTGGCCCCCCCGAGGGGAAAAACGGGAGGACTGAAGCTTTCTTT.

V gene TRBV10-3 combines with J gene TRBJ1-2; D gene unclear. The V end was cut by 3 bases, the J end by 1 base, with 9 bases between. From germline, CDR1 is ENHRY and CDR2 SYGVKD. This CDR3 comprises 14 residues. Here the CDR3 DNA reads TGTGCCATCAGTGACGAGGGAAATAACTATGGCTACACCTTC. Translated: CAISDEGNNYGYTF.

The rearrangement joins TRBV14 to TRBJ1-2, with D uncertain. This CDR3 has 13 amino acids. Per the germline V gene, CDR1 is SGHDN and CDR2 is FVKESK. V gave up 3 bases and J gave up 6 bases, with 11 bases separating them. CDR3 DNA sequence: TGTGCCAGCAGCCAGTACTCCAAAAATGGCTACACCTTC. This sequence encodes CASSQYSKNGYTF.

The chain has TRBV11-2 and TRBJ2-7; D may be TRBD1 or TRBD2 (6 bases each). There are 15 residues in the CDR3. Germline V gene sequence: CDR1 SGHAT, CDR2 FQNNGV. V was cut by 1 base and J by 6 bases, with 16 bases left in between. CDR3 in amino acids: CASSLGTIQGSEQYF. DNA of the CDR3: TGTGCCAGCAGCTTAGGGACTATACAGGGTAGCGAGCAGTACTTC.

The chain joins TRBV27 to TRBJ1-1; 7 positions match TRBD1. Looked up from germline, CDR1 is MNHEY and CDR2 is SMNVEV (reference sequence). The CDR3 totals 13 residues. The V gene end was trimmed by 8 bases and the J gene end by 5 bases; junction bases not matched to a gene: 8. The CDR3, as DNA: TGTGCCAGCGCAGGGGGATTGGGGACTGAAGCTTTCTTT. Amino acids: CASAGGLGTEAFF.

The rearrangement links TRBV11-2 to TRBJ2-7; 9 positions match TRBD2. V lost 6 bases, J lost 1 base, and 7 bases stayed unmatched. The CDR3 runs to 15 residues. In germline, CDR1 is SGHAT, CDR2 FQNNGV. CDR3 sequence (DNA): TGTGCCAGCAGGCCCGGGGCGGGAGGGTCCTACGAGCAGTACTTC. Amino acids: CASRPGAGGSYEQYF.

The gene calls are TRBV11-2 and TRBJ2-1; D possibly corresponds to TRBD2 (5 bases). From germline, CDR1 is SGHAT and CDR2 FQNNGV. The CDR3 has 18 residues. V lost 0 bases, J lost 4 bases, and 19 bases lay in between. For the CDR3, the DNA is TGTGCCAGCAGCTTAGATCATACTCTCGGAGGCGCATACAATGAGCAGTTCTTC. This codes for CASSLDHTLGGAYNEQFF.